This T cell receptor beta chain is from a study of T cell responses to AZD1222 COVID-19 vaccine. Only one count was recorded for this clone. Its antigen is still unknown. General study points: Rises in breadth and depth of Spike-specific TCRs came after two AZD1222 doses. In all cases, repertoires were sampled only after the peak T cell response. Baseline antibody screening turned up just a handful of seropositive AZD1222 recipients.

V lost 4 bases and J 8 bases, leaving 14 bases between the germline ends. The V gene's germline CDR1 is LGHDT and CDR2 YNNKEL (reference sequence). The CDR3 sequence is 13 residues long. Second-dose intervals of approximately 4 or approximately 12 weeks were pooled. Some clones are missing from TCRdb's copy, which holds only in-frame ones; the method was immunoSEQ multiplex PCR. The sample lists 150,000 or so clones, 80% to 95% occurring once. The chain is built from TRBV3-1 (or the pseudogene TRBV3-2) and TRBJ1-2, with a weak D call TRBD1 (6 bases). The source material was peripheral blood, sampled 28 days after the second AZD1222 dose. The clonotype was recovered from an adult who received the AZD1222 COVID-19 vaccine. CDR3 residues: CASSRWGGEGYTF. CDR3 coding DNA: TGTGCCAGCAGCCGATGGGGGGGCGAGGGCTACACCTTC.